This T cell receptor (beta chain) emerged from a study of T cells in Graves' hyperthyroidism and ophthalmopathy. Notes on the study in general: Blood also held most thyroid clonotypes expanded beyond 0.001. The model identified upcoming ophthalmopathy a median about 7.1 months ahead of onset.

This clonotype showed up many times. What it recognizes is unknown. The CDR3 totals 15 residues. CDR1 MNHNS and CDR2 SASEGT come from the germline V gene. Germline trimming cut 5 bases from V and 5 bases from J; bases unmatched to any gene: 5. Orbital computed tomography, thyroid ultrasound, serum thyroxine and TRAb, and clinical symptoms together informed the diagnoses. RNA transcripts served as the template for amplifying TCR beta CDR3 regions. When the TCR CDR3 underwent first-round RT-PCR, the HTBI primer set was used. TCRdb independently ran MiXCR on the multiplex PCR reads; one entry per CDR3 protein. The sample carries under 300,000 distinct CDR3 sequences, approximately 16% recorded once.

V gene TRBV6-1 combines with J gene TRBJ2-5; TRBD2 agrees at 13 bases. Material: blood. The sequence came from a woman aged 45-60 years with Graves' hyperthyroidism that later progressed to Graves' ophthalmopathy. As DNA, the CDR3 is TGTGCCAGCAGTAAACTAGCGGGAGGGCGGGAGACCCAGTACTTC. It yields the protein CASSKLAGGRETQYF.